What follows are 14 T cell receptor beta chains derived from one specimen sequenced in a study of T cells in Graves' hyperthyroidism and ophthalmopathy. Amplified regions were TCR beta CDR3 sequences from RNA transcripts. The HTBI set primed first-round TCR CDR3 RT-PCR. TCRdb re-called the multiplex PCR reads with MiXCR, one entry per CDR3 protein. The sample has approximately 590,000 distinct CDR3 sequences, about a sixth seen once. Material for sequencing was blood. The receptors derive from a woman under 40 with Graves' hyperthyroidism.

This clonotype was seen at least ten times. This chain uses TRBV3-1 with TRBJ2-3; 8 bases align to TRBD2. Germline values: CDR1 LGHDT, CDR2 YNNKEL (reference sequence). The CDR3 extends over 18 amino acids. The ends lost 1 base at V and 4 bases at J; junction bases unmatched: 13. The CDR3 DNA sequence: TGTGCCAGCAGCCAAGTATTCTTGGGACTAGGGGGGTCAGATACGCAGTATTTT. The encoded protein is CASSQVFLGLGGSDTQYF.

The J gene is TRBJ1-1, the V gene TRBV20-1; 7 positions match TRBD1. The CDR3 consists of 13 residues. The V segment lost 5 bases and the J segment 1 base; nucleotides outside the gene matches: 4. Germline V gives CDR1 DFQATT, CDR2 SNEGSKA (reference sequence). CDR3 DNA sequence: TGCAGTGCTCTTACAGGGGAGAACACTGAAGCTTTCTTT. It codes for CSALTGENTEAFF.

This clonotype was observed many times. This chain uses TRBV6-1 with TRBJ2-5, with D unclear. Trimming stripped 2 bases from V and 3 bases from J, with 16 bases between. The germline CDR1 and CDR2 sequences are MNHNS and SASEGT. The CDR3 spans 16 residues. The CDR3 is CASSERVGRREETQYF. The CDR3 DNA reads TGTGCCAGCAGTGAAAGGGTGGGCCGGAGAGAAGAGACCCAGTACTTC.

This clonotype was counted only a few times. The chain has TRBV10-3 and TRBJ1-4, with 8 bases fitting TRBD1. The CDR3 spans 14 residues. V gave up 5 bases and J gave up 6 bases; unmatched junction bases: 5. Per the germline V gene, CDR1 is ENHRY and CDR2 is SYGVKD. CDR3: CAISKGTGDEKLFF. CDR3 DNA: TGTGCCATCAGTAAAGGGACAGGCGATGAAAAACTGTTTTTT.

This clonotype was seen repeatedly, ten times or more. CDR3 sequence: CSARGNPPVSPTGYEQYF. CDR3 coding DNA: TGCAGTGCTAGAGGAAATCCCCCGGTTAGCCCAACAGGTTACGAGCAGTACTTC. The gene calls are TRBV20-1 and TRBJ2-7, with TRBD1 as a possible D gene (5 bases). This CDR3 has 18 amino acids. V lost 1 base and J lost 4, with 26 bases in between. Germline CDR1 and CDR2: DFQATT and SNEGSKA (reference sequence).

This clonotype was counted between two and nine times. The chain joins TRBV16 to TRBJ1-4; D might be TRBD1 (5 bases). V dropped 2 bases and J dropped 4 bases, with 8 bases sitting between them. The CDR3 length is 14 residues. Germline values: CDR1 KGHSY, CDR2 FQNENV. The CDR3 DNA reads as TGTGCCAGCAGCCAAGTTGACAGTAATGAAAAACTGTTTTTT. Translating gives CASSQVDSNEKLFF.

The V call is TRBV10-3, the J call TRBJ2-1; D gene unclear. Trimming left V 0 bases short and J 4 bases short, with 13 bases between. Germline CDR1 reads ENHRY; CDR2 reads SYGVKD. CDR3 length: 16 amino acids. The CDR3, as DNA: TGTGCCATCAGTGAGTCGATTAAAGGGTCGTACAATGAGCAGTTCTTC. Translating it yields CAISESIKGSYNEQFF.

The genes are TRBV20-1 and TRBJ2-3, with D tentatively TRBD1 or TRBD2 (5 bases each). Germline CDR1 is DFQATT and CDR2 is SNEGSKA (reference sequence). V gave up 3 bases and J gave up 4 bases, with 20 bases separating them. This CDR3 region has 16 residues. CDR3 loop: CSASIPGAGYPDTQYF. The CDR3 nucleotides are TGCAGTGCTAGTATCCCCGGGGCAGGGTACCCAGATACGCAGTATTTT.

In its sample, this clonotype was seen a few times. The chain employs TRBV6-1 and TRBJ1-4, with TRBD1 as a possible D gene (6 bases). Germline CDR1 reads MNHNS; CDR2 reads SASEGT. The CDR3 is made up of 14 amino acids. Deletions cut 7 bases from V and 2 bases from J, with 11 bases between. The CDR3 region is CASTPGGTNEKLFF. The DNA for the CDR3 is TGTGCCAGCACACCGGGGGGCACTAATGAAAAACTGTTTTTT.

This clonotype was recorded a few times. J is TRBJ1-3 and V is TRBV4-1, with 7 positions matching TRBD1. CDR3 length: 16 residues. Germline loops: CDR1 MGHRA, CDR2 YSYEKL. The V gene end was trimmed by 0 bases and the J gene end by 4 bases; junction bases not matched to a gene: 6. CDR3 nucleotides: TGCGCCAGCAGCCAAGATTTCGCGACAGGGGGAAACACCATATATTTT. Translation: CASSQDFATGGNTIYF.

This clonotype showed up many times. The V and J genes are TRBV7-3 and TRBJ2-1; D unclear. Trimming took off 0 bases at V and 3 bases at J, with 6 bases between the two ends. Germline lookup yields CDR1 SGHTA and CDR2 FQGTGA. CDR3 length: 14 amino acids. Here the CDR3 DNA reads TGTGCCAGCAGCTTAACAGGATACTACAATGAGCAGTTCTTC. Amino acids: CASSLTGYYNEQFF.

In this sample, this clonotype turned up many times. This chain joins TRBV11-3 and TRBJ2-2, with no clear D. Germline V gene sequence: CDR1 SGHNT, CDR2 YENEEA. V was shortened by 0 bases and J by 7 bases, with 3 bases between the two germline ends. The CDR3 totals 12 residues. CDR3 bases: TGTGCCAGCAGCTTAGAAGGCGGGGAGCTGTTTTTT. Translating it yields CASSLEGGELFF.

This clonotype occurred many times. V usage is TRBV19 and J usage is TRBJ2-7; 7 bases match TRBD1. V gave up 5 bases and J gave up 1 base; unmatched junction bases: 8. This CDR3 has 15 residues. The V gene's germline CDR1 is LNHDA and CDR2 SQIVND (reference sequence). The CDR3 DNA reads TGTGCCAGTAGTCCATCCGGGACAGCTTCCTACGAGCAGTACTTC. Its translation: CASSPSGTASYEQYF.

This rearrangement joins TRBV4-1 to TRBJ2-7; D ambiguous. In germline, CDR1 is MGHRA, CDR2 YSYEKL. This CDR3 is 13 amino acids long. The germline V and J ends were trimmed by 6 bases and 1 base, with 10 bases remaining between them. CDR3 nucleotides: TGCGCCAGCAGTCATACTGATTCCTACGAGCAGTACTTC. Translating it yields CASSHTDSYEQYF.